The present entry profiles one T cell receptor beta chain with its context. What it binds is unknown. The method was immunoSEQ multiplex PCR; TCRdb's version includes in-frame clones alone and lacks a portion of them. Altogether 700,000 or so clones are present, less than 80% being singletons, with the ten largest covering approximately 1.8%. Donors, healthy HIV-negative adults, lacked recent acute infections or vaccinations. This entry belongs to a study of shared clonotypes between healthy human individuals. As for the study in general: Each donor had three CD4 naive, three CD4 memory, two CD8 naive and one CD8 memory plate.

Study results and caveats: Sharing across several donors was seen in approximately 5.2% of naive CD4 clonotypes. Clonotype sharing among donors was expected to depend on sequencing depth.

CDR1 is MNHEY and CDR2 is SVGAGI in the germline V gene. This CDR3 is built from 15 residues. The sequence came from a woman younger than 45 in good health. Sequencing input: memory CD4+ T cells sorted from blood. Subset specified: CD45RA-negative fraction. The chain couples TRBV6-5 to TRBJ1-2; TRBD1 matches 9 bases. CDR3 in amino acids: CAIGWGQGDNYGYTF. The CDR3 region has the DNA TGTGCTATCGGGTGGGGACAGGGCGATAACTATGGCTACACCTTC.